This T cell receptor (beta chain) was recorded in a study of OX40 agonist ivuxolimab in advanced cancers. Looking at the study overall: Eligibility rules accepted prior anti-PD-1, anti-PD-L1 or anti-CTLA-4 therapy, and around 38% had some.

Study conclusions and caveats: CD4+ and CD8+ blood T cells expanded clonally by week 6 at 0.1 to 3.0 mg/kg.

The ends were cut back, 3 bases at V and 0 bases at J, with 17 bases in the middle. CDR3 length equals 17 residues. Looked up from germline, CDR1 is SEHNR and CDR2 is FQNEAQ (reference sequence). This clone was seen a single time. What it binds is not known. Here immunoSEQ multiplex PCR was the method, and the copy in TCRdb shows in-frame clones only, minus some. The sample records roughly 69,000 clones, around four fifths being singletons. This specimen was CD4+ or CD8+ T cells sorted from blood, taken in a trial of the OX40 agonist ivuxolimab. The chain carries TRBV7-9 and TRBJ1-1; D is possibly TRBD1 (6 bases). The TCR sequence derives from an adult with an advanced solid tumor such as melanoma, head and neck, liver or kidney cancer. CDR3 DNA: TGTGCCAGCAGCTTTGGCAGGGGTGACTTAATGAACACTGAAGCTTTCTTT. Protein product: CASSFGRGDLMNTEAFF.